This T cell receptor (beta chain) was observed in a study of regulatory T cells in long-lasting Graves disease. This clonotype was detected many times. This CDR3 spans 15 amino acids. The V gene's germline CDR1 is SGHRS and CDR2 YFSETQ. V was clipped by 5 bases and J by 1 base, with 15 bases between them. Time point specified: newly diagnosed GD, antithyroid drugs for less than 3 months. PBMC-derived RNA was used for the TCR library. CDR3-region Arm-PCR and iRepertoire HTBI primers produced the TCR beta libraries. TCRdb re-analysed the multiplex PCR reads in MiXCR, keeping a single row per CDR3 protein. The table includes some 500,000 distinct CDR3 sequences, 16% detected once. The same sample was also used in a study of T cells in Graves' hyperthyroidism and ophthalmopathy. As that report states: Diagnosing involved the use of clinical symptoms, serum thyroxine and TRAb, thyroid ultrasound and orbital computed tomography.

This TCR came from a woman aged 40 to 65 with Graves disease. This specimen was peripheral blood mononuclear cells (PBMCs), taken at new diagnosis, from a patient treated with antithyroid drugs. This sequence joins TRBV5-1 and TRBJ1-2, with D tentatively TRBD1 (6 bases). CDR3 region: CASRRTADNNYGYTF. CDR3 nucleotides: TGCGCCAGCAGACGGACAGCGGACAATAACTATGGCTACACCTTC. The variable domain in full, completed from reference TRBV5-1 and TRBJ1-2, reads KAGVTQTPRYLIKTRGQQVTLSCSPISGHRSVSWYQQTPGQGLQFLFEYFSETQRNKGNFPGRFSGRQFSNSRSEMNVSTLELGDSALYLCASRRTADNNYGYTFGSGTRLTVV.